The source of this T cell receptor (beta chain) is a study of blood T cell repertoires in COVID-19. This CDR3 contains 16 residues. Trimming left V 4 bases short and J 6 bases short, with 19 bases between. Germline values: CDR1 MNHEY, CDR2 SVGAGI. Authors' analysis steps: Quantification of nucleated cells was approximated via reference gene primer amplification. TCRdb's table, derived via immunoSEQ multiplex PCR, lists solely in-frame clones and lacks some. V, J and clone size derive from that table, while D and trimming were established from the DNA sequence. The sample holds a few hundred thousand clones, around 87% seen once.

The specimen was PBMCs or T cells enriched from blood (not recorded which). The source is a young woman in a cohort exposed to, infected with or recovered from COVID-19 (not recorded which). This chain joins TRBV6-5 and TRBJ1-5; weak D call: TRBD1 (5 bases). CDR3 sequence reads: CASSSSPGQGGQPQHF. The CDR3 bases are TGTGCCAGCAGTTCCTCTCCCGGGCAGGGAGGTCAGCCCCAGCATTTT.